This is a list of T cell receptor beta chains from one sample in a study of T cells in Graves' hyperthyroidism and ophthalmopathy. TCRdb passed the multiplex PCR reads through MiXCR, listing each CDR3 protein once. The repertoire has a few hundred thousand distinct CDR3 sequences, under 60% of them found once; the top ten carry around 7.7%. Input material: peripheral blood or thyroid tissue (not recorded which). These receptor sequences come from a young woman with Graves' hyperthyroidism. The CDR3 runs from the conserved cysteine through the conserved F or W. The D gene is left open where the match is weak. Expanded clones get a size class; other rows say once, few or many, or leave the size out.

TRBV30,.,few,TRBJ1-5,CAWSRTDQNQPQHF,TGTGCCTGGTCCCGGACAGATCAGAATCAGCCCCAGCATTTT
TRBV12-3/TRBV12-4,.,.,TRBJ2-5,CASSFGQGSNQPQYF,TGTGCCAGCAGTTTCGGGCAGGGGTCCAATCAGCCCCAGTACTTC
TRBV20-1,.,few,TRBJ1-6,CSASLRRGDSPLHF,TGCAGTGCTAGTTTAAGGCGGGGGGATTCACCCCTCCACTTT
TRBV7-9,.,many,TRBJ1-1,CASSLAAGLEAFF,TGTGCCAGCAGCTTAGCGGCAGGTCTTGAAGCTTTCTTT
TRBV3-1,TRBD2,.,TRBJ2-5,CASSHGAGGPETQYF,TGTGCCAGCAGCCATGGAGCGGGAGGGCCGGAGACCCAGTACTTC
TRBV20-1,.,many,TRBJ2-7,CSARVGQSAAYEQYF,TGCAGTGCTAGAGTAGGGCAGTCGGCGGCGTACGAGCAGTACTTC
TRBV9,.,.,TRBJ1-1,CASSGGRGELTEAFF,TGTGCCAGCAGCGGTGGTAGAGGGGAATTAACTGAAGCTTTCTTT
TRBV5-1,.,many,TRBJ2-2,CASSLEDRHPANTGELFF,TGCGCCAGCAGCTTGGAAGACAGGCATCCCGCGAACACCGGGGAGCTGTTTTTT
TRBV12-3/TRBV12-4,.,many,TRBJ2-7,CASSFYSESYEQYF,TGTGCCAGCAGTTTTTATTCAGAATCCTACGAGCAGTACTTC
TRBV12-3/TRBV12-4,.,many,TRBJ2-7,CASSPSAGSYEQYF,TGTGCCAGCAGTCCTAGCGCCGGCTCCTACGAGCAGTACTTC
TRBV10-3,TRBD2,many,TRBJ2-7,CAISGLAGGSYEQYF,TGTGCCATCAGTGGTCTAGCGGGAGGCTCCTACGAGCAGTACTTC
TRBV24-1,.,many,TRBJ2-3,CATSDLVVPDTQYF,TGTGCCACCAGTGACCTGGTGGTGCCAGATACGCAGTATTTT
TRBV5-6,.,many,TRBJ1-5,CASSLLGGDSNQPQHF,TGTGCCAGCAGCCTACTAGGGGGAGATAGCAATCAGCCCCAGCATTTT
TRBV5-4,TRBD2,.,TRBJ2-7,CASSLVLGRINEQYF,TGTGCCAGCAGCTTGGTTCTCGGGAGGATCAACGAGCAGTACTTC
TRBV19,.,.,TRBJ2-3,CASSSRAGWTDTQYF,TGTGCCAGTAGTTCCCGGGCAGGATGGACAGATACGCAGTATTTT
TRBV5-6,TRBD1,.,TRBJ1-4,CASSYVTLRDRGREKLFF,TGTGCCAGCAGCTACGTTACTTTACGGGACAGGGGTCGTGAAAAACTGTTTTTT
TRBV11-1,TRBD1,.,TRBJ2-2,CASSPWTGGELFF,TGTGCCAGCAGCCCCTGGACAGGCGGTGAGCTGTTTTTT
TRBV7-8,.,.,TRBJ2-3,CASSLQGFTDTQYF,TGTGCCAGCAGCTTACAGGGATTCACAGATACGCAGTATTTT
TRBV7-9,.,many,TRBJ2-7,CASSPWGPNYEQYF,TGTGCCAGCAGCCCGTGGGGACCGAACTACGAGCAGTACTTC
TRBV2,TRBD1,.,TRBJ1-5,CASSSTGGGETQHF,TGTGCCAGCAGTTCAACAGGGGGCGGCGAGACCCAGCATTTT
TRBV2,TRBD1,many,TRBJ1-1,CASSGQGDVWTEAFF,TGTGCCAGCAGCGGACAGGGGGATGTTTGGACTGAAGCTTTCTTT
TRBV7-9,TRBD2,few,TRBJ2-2,CASSPRWGTARREGNTGELFF,TGTGCCAGCAGCCCTCGATGGGGGACCGCACGACGGGAGGGGAACACCGGGGAGCTGTTTTTT
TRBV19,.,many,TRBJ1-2,CASSQGGYGYTF,TGTGCCAGTAGCCAGGGTGGCTATGGCTACACCTTC
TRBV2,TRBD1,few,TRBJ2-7,CASGQGTIYEQYF,TGTGCCAGCGGACAGGGGACCATCTACGAGCAGTACTTC
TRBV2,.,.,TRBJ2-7,CASNTAVGDSYEQYF,TGTGCCAGCAACACCGCGGTGGGGGACTCCTACGAGCAGTACTTC
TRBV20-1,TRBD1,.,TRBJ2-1,CSASDRGRYVDEQFF,TGCAGTGCTAGTGACAGGGGGCGTTACGTCGATGAGCAGTTCTTC
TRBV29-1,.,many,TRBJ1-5,CSVELGGVQHF,TGCAGCGTTGAGCTGGGGGGCGTCCAGCATTTT
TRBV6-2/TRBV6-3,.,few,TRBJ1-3,CASISSGNTIYF,TGTGCCAGCATAAGCTCTGGAAACACCATATATTTT
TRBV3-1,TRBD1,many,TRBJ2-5,CASRDRESPEETQYF,TGTGCCAGTCGGGACAGGGAGTCCCCCGAAGAGACCCAGTACTTC
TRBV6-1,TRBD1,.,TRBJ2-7,CASSEDAGGSYEQYF,TGTGCCAGCAGTGAAGATGCAGGGGGCTCTTACGAGCAGTACTTC
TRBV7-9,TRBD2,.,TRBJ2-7,CASSHLSGRASYEQYF,TGTGCCAGCAGCCACCTTAGCGGGAGGGCCTCCTACGAGCAGTACTTC
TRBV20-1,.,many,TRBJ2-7,CSAIRGFPRSSYEQYF,TGCAGTGCTATTCGAGGGTTTCCCAGGAGCTCCTACGAGCAGTACTTC
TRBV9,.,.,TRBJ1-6,CASSPPDGNSPLHF,TGTGCCAGCAGCCCACCGGACGGTAATTCACCCCTCCACTTT
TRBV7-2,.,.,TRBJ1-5,CASTWGAGGPNEPQHF,TGTGCCAGCACCTGGGGGGCGGGAGGGCCCAATGAGCCCCAGCATTTT
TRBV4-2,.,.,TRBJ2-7,CASSPDTGDFLSEQYF,TGTGCCAGCAGCCCTGACACCGGGGACTTTTTAAGCGAGCAGTACTTC
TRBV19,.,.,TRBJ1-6,CASSIAGAASSYNSPLHF,TGTGCCAGTAGTATAGCTGGGGCGGCAAGCTCCTACAATTCACCCCTCCACTTT
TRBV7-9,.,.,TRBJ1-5,CASSLAVGLAVECGASNQPQHF,TGTGCCAGCAGCTTAGCTGTTGGACTAGCGGTAGAGTGCGGGGCAAGCAATCAGCCCCAGCATTTT
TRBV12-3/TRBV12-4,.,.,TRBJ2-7,CASTEGVSYNEQYF,TGTGCCAGCACCGAGGGGGTCTCCTACAATGAGCAGTACTTC
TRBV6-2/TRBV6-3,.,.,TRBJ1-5,CASTPPGGDQPQHF,TGTGCCAGCACCCCTCCCGGAGGAGATCAGCCCCAGCATTTT
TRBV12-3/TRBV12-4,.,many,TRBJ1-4,CASRRQENEKLFF,TGTGCCAGCAGACGACAGGAAAATGAAAAACTGTTTTTT
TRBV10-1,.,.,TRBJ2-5,CASSAPSSQDLGGPETQYF,TGCGCCAGCAGTGCACCTAGCAGCCAAGATCTGGGAGGCCCAGAGACCCAGTACTTC
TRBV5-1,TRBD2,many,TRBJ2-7,CASSANILAGGLEQYF,TGCGCCAGCAGCGCTAATATACTAGCGGGAGGTCTCGAGCAGTACTTC
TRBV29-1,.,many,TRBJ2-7,CSVEVLGGAYEQYF,TGCAGCGTTGAAGTTTTAGGTGGGGCCTACGAGCAGTACTTC
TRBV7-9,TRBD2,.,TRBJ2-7,CASSSGTSGGGYEQYF,TGTGCCAGCAGCTCCGGGACTAGCGGGGGAGGCTACGAGCAGTACTTC
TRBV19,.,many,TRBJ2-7,CASTGTGYEQYF,TGTGCCAGTACCGGCACTGGTTACGAGCAGTACTTC
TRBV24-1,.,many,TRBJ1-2,CATSDSAGDGYTF,TGTGCCACCAGTGATTCCGCGGGTGATGGCTACACCTTC
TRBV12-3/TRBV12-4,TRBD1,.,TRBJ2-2,CASSINPGQGYTGELFF,TGTGCCAGCAGCATAAATCCGGGACAGGGATACACCGGGGAGCTGTTTTTT
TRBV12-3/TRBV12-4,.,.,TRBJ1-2,CASSLAGPNYGYTF,TGTGCCAGCAGTTTAGCGGGGCCGAACTATGGCTACACCTTC
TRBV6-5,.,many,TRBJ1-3,CASSYGGNTIYF,TGTGCCAGCAGTTACGGGGGAAACACCATATATTTT
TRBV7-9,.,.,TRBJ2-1,CASSLGYGSYNEQFF,TGTGCCAGCAGCTTAGGGTACGGCTCCTACAATGAGCAGTTCTTC
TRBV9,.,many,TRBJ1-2,CASSVARNYGYTF,TGTGCCAGCAGCGTAGCACGGAACTATGGCTACACCTTC
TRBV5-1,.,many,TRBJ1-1,CASSLLTANTEAFF,TGCGCCAGCAGCTTGCTAACAGCCAACACTGAAGCTTTCTTT
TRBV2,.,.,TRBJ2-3,CASSFFSSGTDTQYF,TGTGCCAGCAGCTTTTTCTCTAGCGGCACAGATACGCAGTATTTT